The next 7 T cell receptor beta chains were all read from a single sample in a study of shared clonotypes between healthy human individuals. TCRdb's copy holds only in-frame clones and misses some; the assay was immunoSEQ multiplex PCR. The repertoire holds roughly 1.4 million clones, approximately 98.5% seen once, with about 0.34% in the top ten. The sequencing input was naive CD4+ T cells sorted from blood. Subset denoted: CD45RA+ positively selected. The receptors were sampled from a man younger than 40 in good health.

The chain combines TRBV27 with TRBJ1-3; D perhaps matches TRBD1 (6 bases). The V and J ends lost 3 bases and 6 bases respectively, with 15 bases between them. Germline V lookup: CDR1 MNHEY, CDR2 SMNVEV (reference sequence). The CDR3 runs to 15 residues. The CDR3 sequence is CASSFTGTPENTIYF. The CDR3 bases are TGTGCCAGCAGTTTTACCGGGACACCGGAAAACACCATATATTTT.

This chain joins TRBV2 and TRBJ1-2; D is perhaps TRBD1 (5 bases). Trimming cost V 0 bases and J 7 bases, with 15 bases left between them. CDR3 length equals 15 residues. Germline V lookup: CDR1 SNHLY, CDR2 FYNNEI. The CDR3 region has the DNA TGTGCCAGCAGTGAAGCCTACCGTGACAGCGGTGGCTACACCTTC. Translated: CASSEAYRDSGGYTF. The complete variable domain, with remaining parts taken from reference TRBV2 and TRBJ1-2, reads EPEVTQTPSHQVTQMGQEVILRCVPISNHLYFYWYRQILGQKVEFLVSFYNNEISEKSEIFDDQFSVERPDGSNFTLKIRSTKLEDSAMYFCASSEAYRDSGGYTFGSGTRLTVV.

V usage is TRBV7-9 and J usage is TRBJ1-1; possible D gene TRBD1, 6 bases. The V end was cut by 6 bases, the J end by 1 base, with 9 bases between. Germline lookup yields CDR1 SEHNR and CDR2 FQNEAQ (reference sequence). This CDR3 is 13 amino acids long. The CDR3 region has the DNA TGTGCCAGCAGTGAGGGGGGGAACACTGAAGCTTTCTTT. Its translation is CASSEGGNTEAFF.

The chain joins TRBV4-3 to TRBJ2-5; D possibly uses TRBD1 or TRBD2 (5 bases each). V dropped 0 bases and J dropped 4 bases, with 18 bases sitting between them. The CDR3 is 17 residues long. Looked up from germline, CDR1 is LGHNA and CDR2 is YSLEER. The CDR3 region is CASSQEWSISGPETQYF. CDR3 nucleotides: TGCGCCAGCAGCCAAGAGTGGAGTATCTCGGGGCCAGAGACCCAGTACTTC.

The V call is TRBV28, the J call TRBJ2-5; TRBD2 is a possible D gene (5 bases). The germline gives CDR1 MDHEN, CDR2 SYDVKM. V was clipped by 10 bases and J by 5 bases, with 20 bases between them. The CDR3 sequence is 14 residues long. The CDR3 DNA sequence: TGTGCCATCATGAGACGGGGTCCTGGGGAGACCCAGTACTTC. It specifies CAIMRRGPGETQYF. Looking up the rest from reference TRBV28 and TRBJ2-5 gives the full variable domain: DVKVTQSSRYLVKRTGEKVFLECVQDMDHENMFWYRQDPGLGLRLIYFSYDVKMKEKGDIPEGYSVSREKKERFSLILESASTNQTSMYLCAIMRRGPGETQYFGPGTRLLVL.

The rearrangement uses TRBV9 and TRBJ1-4; the D gene is possibly TRBD1 (5 bases). In germline, CDR1 is SGDLS, CDR2 YYNGEE. This CDR3 has 13 residues. With 3 bases removed from V and 11 bases from J, the gap between germline ends came to 14 bases. CDR3 loop: CASSARGLGKLFF. The CDR3 nucleotides read TGTGCCAGCAGCGCTCGGGGCCTTGGGAAACTGTTTTTT.

The chain recombines TRBV11-2 with TRBJ2-7; D might be TRBD2 (6 bases). This CDR3 has 15 amino acids. Germline CDR1 and CDR2: SGHAT and FQNNGV. The V end was cut by 0 bases, the J end by 6 bases, with 15 bases between. The CDR3 reads CASSLDRGWVGEQYF. DNA for the CDR3: TGTGCCAGCAGCTTAGATCGGGGGTGGGTAGGCGAGCAGTACTTC.